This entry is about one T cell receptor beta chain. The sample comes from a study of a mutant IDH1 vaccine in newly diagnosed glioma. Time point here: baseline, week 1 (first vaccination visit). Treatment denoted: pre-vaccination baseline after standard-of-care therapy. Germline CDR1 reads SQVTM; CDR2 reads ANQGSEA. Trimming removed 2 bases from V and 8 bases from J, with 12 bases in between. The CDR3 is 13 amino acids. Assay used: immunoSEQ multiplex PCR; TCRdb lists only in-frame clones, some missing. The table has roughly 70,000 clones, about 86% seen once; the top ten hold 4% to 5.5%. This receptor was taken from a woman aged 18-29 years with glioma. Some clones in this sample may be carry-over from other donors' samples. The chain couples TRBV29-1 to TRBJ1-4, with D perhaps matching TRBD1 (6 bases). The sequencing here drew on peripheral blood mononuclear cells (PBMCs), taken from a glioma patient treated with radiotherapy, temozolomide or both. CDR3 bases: TGCAGCGTTGAACGGGGGGCAGGGGAAAAACTGTTTTTT. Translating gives CSVERGAGEKLFF.